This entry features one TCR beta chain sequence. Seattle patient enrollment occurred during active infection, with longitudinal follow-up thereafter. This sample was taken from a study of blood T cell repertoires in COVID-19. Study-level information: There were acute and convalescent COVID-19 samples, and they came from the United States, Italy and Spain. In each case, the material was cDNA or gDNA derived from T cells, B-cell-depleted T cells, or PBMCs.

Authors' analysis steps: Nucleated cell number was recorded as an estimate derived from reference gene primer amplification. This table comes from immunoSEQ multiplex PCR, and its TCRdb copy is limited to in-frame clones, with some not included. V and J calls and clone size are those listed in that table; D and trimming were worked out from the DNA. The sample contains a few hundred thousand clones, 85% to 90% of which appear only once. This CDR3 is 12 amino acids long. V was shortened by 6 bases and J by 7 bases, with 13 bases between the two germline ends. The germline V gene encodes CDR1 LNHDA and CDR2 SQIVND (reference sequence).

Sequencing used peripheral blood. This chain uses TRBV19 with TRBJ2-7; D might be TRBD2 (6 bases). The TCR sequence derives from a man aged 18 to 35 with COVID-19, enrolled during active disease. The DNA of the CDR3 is TGTGCCAGTAGCGGATCCGCGGGGGAGCAGTACTTC. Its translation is CASSGSAGEQYF. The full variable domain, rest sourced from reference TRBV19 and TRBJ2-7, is DGGITQSPKYLFRKEGQNVTLSCEQNLNHDAMYWYRQDPGQGLRLIYYSQIVNDFQKGDIAEGYSVSREKKESFPLTVTSAQKNPTAFYLCASSGSAGEQYFGPGTRLTVT.